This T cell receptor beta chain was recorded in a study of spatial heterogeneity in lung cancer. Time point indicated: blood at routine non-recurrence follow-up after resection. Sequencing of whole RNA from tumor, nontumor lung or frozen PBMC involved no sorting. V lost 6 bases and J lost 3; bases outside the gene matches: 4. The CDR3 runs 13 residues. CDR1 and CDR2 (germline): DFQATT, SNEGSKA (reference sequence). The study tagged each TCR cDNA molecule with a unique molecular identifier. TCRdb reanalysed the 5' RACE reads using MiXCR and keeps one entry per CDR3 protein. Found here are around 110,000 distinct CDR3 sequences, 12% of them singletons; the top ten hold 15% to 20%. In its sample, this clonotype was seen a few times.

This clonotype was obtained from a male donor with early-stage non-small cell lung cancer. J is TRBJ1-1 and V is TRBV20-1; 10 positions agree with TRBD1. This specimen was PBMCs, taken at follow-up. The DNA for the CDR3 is TGCAGTGCCCCGGGACAGGGGTACACTGAAGCTTTCTTT. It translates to CSAPGQGYTEAFF.